A single T cell receptor (beta chain) is shown here with its context. CDR3 length equals 16 residues. CDR1 LNHNV and CDR2 YYDKDF come from the germline V gene (reference sequence). The V segment lost 4 bases and the J segment 6 bases; nucleotides outside the gene matches: 12. The protocol was immunoSEQ multiplex PCR, while the TCRdb copy is restricted to in-frame clones and leaves out a portion. The data hold 70,000 to 85,000 clones, with roughly 80% observed a single time. This sample was included in a study of T cell responses to AZD1222 COVID-19 vaccine. Specimen: peripheral blood, collected on day 0 of AZD1222 vaccination. This chain uses TRBV15 with TRBJ2-7, with 10 bases fitting TRBD1. The origin of this receptor is an adult in good health. The CDR3 DNA reads TGTGCCACCAGCAAACCATCGACAGGGGGCGGAGGCGAGCAGTACTTC. The encoded protein is CATSKPSTGGGGEQYF.